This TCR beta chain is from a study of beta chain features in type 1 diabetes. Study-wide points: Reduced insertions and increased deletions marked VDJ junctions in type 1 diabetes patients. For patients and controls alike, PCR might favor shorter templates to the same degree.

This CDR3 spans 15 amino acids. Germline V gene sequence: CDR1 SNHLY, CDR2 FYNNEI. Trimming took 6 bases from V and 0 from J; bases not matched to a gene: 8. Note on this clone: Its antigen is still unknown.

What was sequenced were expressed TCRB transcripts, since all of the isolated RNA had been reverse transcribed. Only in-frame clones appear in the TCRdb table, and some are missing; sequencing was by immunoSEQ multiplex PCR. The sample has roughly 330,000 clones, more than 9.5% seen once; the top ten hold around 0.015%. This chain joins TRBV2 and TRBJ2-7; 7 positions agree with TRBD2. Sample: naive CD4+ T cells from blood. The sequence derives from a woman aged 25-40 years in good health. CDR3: CASRTGLVSSYEQYF. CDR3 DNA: TGTGCCAGCAGAACCGGACTAGTGAGCTCCTACGAGCAGTACTTC.